These T cell receptor beta chains were read from a single sample in a study of human T cells and chemical hapten exposure. TCRdb called the RACE reads again in MiXCR, with one record for every CDR3 protein. The sample lists some 81,000 distinct CDR3 sequences; about 7.5% were seen once. The sequencing used whole blood, collected in connection with sensitization to the hapten diphenylcyclopropenone (DPC). The receptor source for this set is a woman aged 25 to 39 with alopecia areata. Some clones in this sample may be carry-over from other donors' samples. Each CDR3 is given without its conserved first and last residue.

V gene	J gene	CDR3 protein
TRBV18	TRBJ1-2	ASSSQLGYT
TRBV3-1	TRBJ2-7	ASSQTLGTSGGAYGYEQY
TRBV19	TRBJ1-5	ASSMGTGGNQPQH
TRBV24-1	TRBJ2-5	ATSDRGRETQY
TRBV5-1	TRBJ2-3	ASSPIQGAPRTDTQY
TRBV7-7	TRBJ2-3	ASSRDQRDTQY
TRBV29-1	TRBJ1-3	SVREDSTGYPIY
TRBV19	TRBJ2-6	ASSIQGLSSGANVLT
TRBV10-3	TRBJ2-3	AISEMASGTSTDTQY
TRBV30	TRBJ1-5	AWSAHSGIISNQPQH
TRBV12-3/TRBV12-4	TRBJ2-1	ASSRGQGFHEQF
TRBV23-1	TRBJ1-5	ASSQRALTGKNQPQH
TRBV7-2	TRBJ1-2	ASSFAAVNYGYT
TRBV10-3	TRBJ1-1	AISEGPQGTNTEAF
TRBV18	TRBJ1-1	ASSPKETGGTEAF
TRBV29-1	TRBJ2-6	SVGASGANVLT
TRBV19	TRBJ2-1	ASSPDRIEQF
TRBV6-4	TRBJ1-5	ARPGTSQEPQH
TRBV12-5	TRBJ2-7	ASGLDPRIDRPYEQY
TRBV12-5	TRBJ2-7	ASGPTGDEQY
TRBV3-1	TRBJ2-3	ASSHIGIGRRTDTQY
TRBV27	TRBJ1-2	ASRLLDDRFNYGYT
TRBV6-5	TRBJ1-5	ASSSRGPRDQPQH
TRBV6-1	TRBJ1-6	ASSVEQDSPLH